The rows below give T cell receptor beta chains drawn from one sample of a study of cytomegalovirus exposure and HLA in healthy donors. Using immunoSEQ multiplex PCR, the repertoire was profiled, and TCRdb retains in-frame clones only, with some absent. The sample is made up of over 200,000 clones, and the top ten hold under 1% of it. The sequenced sample consisted of PBMCs. The receptor source for this set is a woman aged 30 to 39 in good health and CMV-seropositive. Both conserved end residues are trimmed from each CDR3. The D gene is left open where the match is weak.

j_call: TRBJ1-2
v_call: TRBV29-1
d_call: TRBD1
cdr3_aa: SVMTGGVYDGYT

j_call: TRBJ2-3
v_call: TRBV7-9
d_call: TRBD1
cdr3_aa: ASRDRDRVTDTQY

j_call: TRBJ2-1
v_call: TRBV5-4
d_call: .
cdr3_aa: ASSSDSRSYNEQF

j_call: TRBJ2-7
v_call: TRBV6-5
d_call: .
cdr3_aa: ASSWEGGRQSYEQY

j_call: TRBJ2-7
v_call: TRBV6-5
d_call: .
cdr3_aa: ASSYSRAGSYEQY

j_call: TRBJ2-1
v_call: TRBV19
d_call: .
cdr3_aa: ASSIRNEQF

j_call: TRBJ1-6
v_call: TRBV5-1
d_call: TRBD1
cdr3_aa: ASSYGQGRNSPLH

j_call: TRBJ2-7
v_call: TRBV25-1
d_call: .
cdr3_aa: ASSEYAGWEQY

j_call: TRBJ2-2
v_call: TRBV11-2
d_call: .
cdr3_aa: ASSLNNAGELF

j_call: TRBJ2-6
v_call: TRBV21-1
d_call: .
cdr3_aa: AMGQRHPSGANVLT

j_call: TRBJ2-4
v_call: TRBV5-4
d_call: TRBD2
cdr3_aa: ASSWGWGLAVFLAKNIQY

j_call: TRBJ1-5
v_call: TRBV7-8
d_call: .
cdr3_aa: ASSLVAVNSNQPQH

j_call: TRBJ1-2
v_call: TRBV5-1
d_call: .
cdr3_aa: ASSPDNNYGYT

j_call: TRBJ2-3
v_call: TRBV5-1
d_call: TRBD2
cdr3_aa: ASAGLAGGTDTQY

j_call: TRBJ2-7
v_call: TRBV27
d_call: TRBD1
cdr3_aa: ASRLTGGFSYEQY